The 17 T cell receptor beta chains below all came from one sample that was sequenced in a study of control samples from healthy donors and cancer patients. Here immunoSEQ multiplex PCR was the method, and the copy in TCRdb shows in-frame clones only, minus some. The table has about 27,000 clones, approximately 91% seen once. The sample was PBMCs. The receptors here all came from a middle-aged man with lung cancer.

The chain uses TRBV10-3 and TRBJ2-7; 7 bases map to TRBD2. There are 13 residues in the CDR3. V shed 5 bases, J shed 3 bases, and the junction held 4 bases outside the gene matches. The germline V gene encodes CDR1 ENHRY and CDR2 SYGVKD. CDR3 sequence reads: CAISSGEYYEQYF. As DNA, the CDR3 is TGTGCCATCAGTAGCGGGGAATACTACGAGCAGTACTTC.

The J gene is TRBJ1-5, the V gene TRBV5-8, with 11 nucleotides matching TRBD1. The CDR3 runs 16 residues. Per germline, CDR1 SGHTS and CDR2 YDEGEE. Trimming at V came to 4 bases and at J to 4 bases, leaving 7 bases not matched to a gene. The CDR3 here is CASSRTGQGENQPQHF. CDR3 DNA: TGTGCCAGCAGCAGAACGGGACAGGGGGAAAATCAGCCCCAGCATTTT. Filled out from reference TRBV5-8 and TRBJ1-5, the complete variable domain reads EAGVTQSPTHLIKTRGQQATLRCSPISGHTSVYWYQQALGLGLQFLLWYDEGEERNRGNFPPRFSGRQFPNYSSELNVNALELEDSALYLCASSRTGQGENQPQHFGDGTRLSIL.

The V gene is TRBV5-1, the J gene TRBJ2-5, with D tentatively TRBD2 (6 bases). V was trimmed by 0 bases and J by 2 bases, leaving 17 bases between them. The CDR3 loop spans 17 amino acids. The germline V gene has CDR1 SGHRS and CDR2 YFSETQ. In DNA, the CDR3 is TGCGCCAGCAGCTTGGCCATTATCGGGGGAGTACAAGAGACCCAGTACTTC. Amino acid sequence: CASSLAIIGGVQETQYF.

This clone was recorded once. The chain has TRBV28 and TRBJ1-1; no reliable D call. V was pared by 3 bases and J by 1 base, with 9 bases between. CDR1 and CDR2 from the germline V gene are MDHEN and SYDVKM. CDR3 length equals 14 residues. The chain's CDR3 is CASSFFEGNTEAFF. DNA of the CDR3: TGTGCCAGCAGTTTCTTCGAGGGGAACACTGAAGCTTTCTTT.

CDR3 sequence: CASSQISDRSGYTF. The CDR3 DNA sequence: TGCGCCAGCAGCCAAATTTCGGATCGAAGTGGCTACACCTTC. The gene calls are TRBV4-3 and TRBJ1-2; no firm D call. The V gene's germline CDR1 is LGHNA and CDR2 YSLEER. The CDR3 length is 14 residues. V was cut by 2 bases and J by 7 bases, with 14 bases left in between.

The V call is TRBV4-1, the J call TRBJ1-6, with TRBD1 identical over 7 bases. Trimming removed 5 bases from V and 0 bases from J; junction bases left unmatched: 7. Germline V gene sequence: CDR1 MGHRA, CDR2 YSYEKL. The CDR3 extends over 17 amino acids. CDR3 amino acids: CASSVRQGGSYNSPLHF. The DNA of the CDR3 is TGCGCCAGCAGCGTTCGACAGGGAGGCTCCTATAATTCACCCCTCCACTTT.

The genes are TRBV4-1 and TRBJ1-1; D perhaps matches TRBD1 (5 bases). The CDR3 consists of 14 residues. V lost 0 bases, J lost 7 bases, and 12 bases lay in between. The germline V gene has CDR1 MGHRA and CDR2 YSYEKL. CDR3 DNA: TGCGCCAGCAGCCAAGATACAGGACGGGATGAAGCTTTCTTT. Its translation is CASSQDTGRDEAFF.

The rearrangement uses TRBV12-3 or TRBV12-4 and TRBJ1-5; D ambiguous. Trimming removed 7 bases at V and 3 bases at J, with 10 bases between. This CDR3 comprises 13 residues. CDR3 nucleotides: TGTGCCAGCACCTCCAGGCTCAATCAGCCCCAGCATTTT. It specifies CASTSRLNQPQHF.

The chain's CDR3 is CASSLIYGEAFF. CDR3 bases: TGTGCCAGCAGCCTCATCTATGGTGAAGCTTTCTTT. This chain uses TRBV3-1 (or the pseudogene TRBV3-2) with TRBJ1-1; D is undetermined. CDR1 is LGHDT, CDR2 YNNKEL, per germline (reference sequence). The CDR3 is 12 amino acids. The V end was cut by 4 bases, the J end by 7 bases, with 10 bases between.

The chain employs TRBV6-5 and TRBJ2-1; TRBD2 matches 11 bases. The V segment lost 6 bases and the J segment 2 bases; nucleotides outside the gene matches: 3. The germline V gene has CDR1 MNHEY and CDR2 SVGAGI. This CDR3 has 15 residues. In DNA form, the CDR3 reads TGTGCCAGCAGACTAGCGGGGGTCACCTACAATGAGCAGTTCTTC. Translation: CASRLAGVTYNEQFF.

V usage is TRBV27 and J usage is TRBJ1-1; perhaps TRBD1 as D (5 bases). V was shortened by 4 bases and J by 6 bases, with 18 bases between the two germline ends. The CDR3 runs 15 residues. Per the germline V gene, CDR1 is MNHEY and CDR2 is SMNVEV (reference sequence). The CDR3 DNA follows: TGTGCCAGCAGTTATGACTTAAGCGGGACTTCTGAAGCTTTCTTT. Translating gives CASSYDLSGTSEAFF.

J is TRBJ2-7 and V is TRBV7-8; 7 bases are a match to TRBD1. CDR1 and CDR2 from the germline V gene are SGHVS and FQNEAQ. V dropped 5 bases and J dropped 2; count of bases not matched to a gene: 6. The CDR3 has 14 residues. CDR3 nucleotide sequence: TGTGCCAGCAGCCCTGACAGGGTCCCCTACGAGCAGTACTTC. Protein sequence: CASSPDRVPYEQYF.

V usage is TRBV2 and J usage is TRBJ2-3; possibly TRBD1 for D (5 bases). This CDR3 has 15 amino acids. V was pared by 1 base and J by 3 bases, with 11 bases between. Germline V gene sequence: CDR1 SNHLY, CDR2 FYNNEI. The chain's CDR3 is CASSEGRVRTDTQYF. Here the CDR3 DNA reads TGTGCCAGCAGTGAAGGCAGGGTTAGGACAGATACGCAGTATTTT.

This clone is hyperexpanded in the sample. V usage is TRBV4-1 and J usage is TRBJ2-7; D is perhaps TRBD1 or TRBD2 (5 bases each). From germline, CDR1 is MGHRA and CDR2 YSYEKL. The CDR3 is 15 amino acids. Deletions cut 0 bases from V and 2 bases from J, with 11 bases between. The chain's CDR3 is CASSQDKGTTYEQYF. CDR3 nucleotides: TGCGCCAGCAGCCAAGATAAAGGGACGACCTACGAGCAGTACTTC.

This clone was detected only once. CDR3: CASSPVGPSYEQYF. Here the CDR3 DNA reads TGTGCCAGCAGCCCCGTCGGACCCTCCTACGAGCAGTACTTC. The chain is built from TRBV7-3 and TRBJ2-7; D is unclear. Germline V gene data show CDR1 as SGHTA and CDR2 as FQGTGA. The CDR3 length is 14 residues. Trimming took off 5 bases at V and 0 bases at J, with 11 bases between the two ends.

This chain connects TRBV7-9 to TRBJ1-6; D may be TRBD1 (6 bases). This CDR3 has 12 residues. The V and J ends lost 11 bases and 7 bases respectively, with 12 bases between them. Germline lookup yields CDR1 SEHNR and CDR2 FQNEAQ (reference sequence). CDR3 loop: CAGGQTNSPLHF. CDR3 DNA: TGTGCCGGAGGACAGACAAATTCACCCCTCCACTTT.

This clone has just one count. J is TRBJ2-2 and V is TRBV12-3 or TRBV12-4, with TRBD1 identical over 7 bases. There are 12 residues in the CDR3. The V gene end was trimmed by 6 bases and the J gene end by 5 bases; junction bases not matched to a gene: 0. In DNA form, the CDR3 reads TGTGCCAGCAGACAGGGGACCGGGGAGCTGTTTTTT. Translation gives CASRQGTGELFF.